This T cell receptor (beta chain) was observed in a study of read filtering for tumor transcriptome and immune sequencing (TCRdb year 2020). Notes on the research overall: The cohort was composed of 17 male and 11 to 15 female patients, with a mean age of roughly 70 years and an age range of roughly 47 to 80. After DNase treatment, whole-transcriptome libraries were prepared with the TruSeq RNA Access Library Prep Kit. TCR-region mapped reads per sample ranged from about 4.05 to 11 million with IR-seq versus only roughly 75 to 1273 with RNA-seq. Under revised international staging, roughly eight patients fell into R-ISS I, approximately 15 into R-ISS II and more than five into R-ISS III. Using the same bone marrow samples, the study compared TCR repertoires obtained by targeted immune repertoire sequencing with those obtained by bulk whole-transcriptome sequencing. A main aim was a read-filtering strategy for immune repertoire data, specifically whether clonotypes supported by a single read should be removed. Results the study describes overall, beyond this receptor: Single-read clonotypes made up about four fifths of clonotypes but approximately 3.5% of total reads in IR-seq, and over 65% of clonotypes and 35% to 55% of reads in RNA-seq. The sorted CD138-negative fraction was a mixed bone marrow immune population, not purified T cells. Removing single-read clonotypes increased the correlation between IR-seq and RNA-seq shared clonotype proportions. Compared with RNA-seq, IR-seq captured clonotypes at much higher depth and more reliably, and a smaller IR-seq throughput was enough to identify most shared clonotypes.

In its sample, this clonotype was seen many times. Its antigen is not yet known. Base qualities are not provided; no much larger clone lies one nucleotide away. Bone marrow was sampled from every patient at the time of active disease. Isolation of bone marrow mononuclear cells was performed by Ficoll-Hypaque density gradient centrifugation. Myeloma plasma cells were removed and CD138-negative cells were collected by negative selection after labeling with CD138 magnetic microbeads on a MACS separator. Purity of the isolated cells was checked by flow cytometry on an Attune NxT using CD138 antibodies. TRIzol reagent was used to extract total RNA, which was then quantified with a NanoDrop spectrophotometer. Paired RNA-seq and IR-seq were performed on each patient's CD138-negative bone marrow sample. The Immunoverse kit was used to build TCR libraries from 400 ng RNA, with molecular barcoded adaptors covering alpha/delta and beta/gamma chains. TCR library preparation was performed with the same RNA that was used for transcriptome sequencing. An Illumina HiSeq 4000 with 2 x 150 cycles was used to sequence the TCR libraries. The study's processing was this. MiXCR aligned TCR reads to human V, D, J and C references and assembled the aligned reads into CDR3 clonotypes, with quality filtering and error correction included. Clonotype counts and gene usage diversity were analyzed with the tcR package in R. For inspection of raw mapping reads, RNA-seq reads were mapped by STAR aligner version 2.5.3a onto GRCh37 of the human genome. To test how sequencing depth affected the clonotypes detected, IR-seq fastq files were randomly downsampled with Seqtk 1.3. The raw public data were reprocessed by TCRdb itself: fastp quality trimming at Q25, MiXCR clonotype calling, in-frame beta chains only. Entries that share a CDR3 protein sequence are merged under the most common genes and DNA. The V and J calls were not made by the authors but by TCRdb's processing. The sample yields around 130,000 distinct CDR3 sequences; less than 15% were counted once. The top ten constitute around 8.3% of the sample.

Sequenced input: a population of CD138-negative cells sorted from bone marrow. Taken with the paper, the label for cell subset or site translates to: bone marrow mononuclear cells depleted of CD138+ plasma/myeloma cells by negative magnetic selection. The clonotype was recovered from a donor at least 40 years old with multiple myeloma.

The DNA sequence reads TGCAGTGCTAGGGGCCTAGCGGGAGAGTTGAACACCGGGGAGCTGTTTTTT. It translates as CSARGLAGELNTGELFF. The chain couples TRBV20-1 to TRBJ2-2; 10 bases in the junction line up with TRBD2. As encoded in the germline V gene (reference sequence), CDR1 is DFQATT while CDR2 is SNEGSKA. Trimming takes 3 bases off V and 1 base off J; junction bases not matched to a gene: 8. The CDR3 measures 17 amino acids from cysteine to phenylalanine. Left in the record is the CDR3 DNA by itself, 51 bases read in frame from the first base.